This TCR beta chain was captured in a study of T cell responses to AZD1222 COVID-19 vaccine. This table comes from immunoSEQ multiplex PCR, and its TCRdb copy is limited to in-frame clones, with some not included. The sample consists of about 99,000 clones, over 75% of them appearing once. The sample holds one count of this clone. The TCR sequence derives from an adult in good health. The sample here was peripheral blood, taken on day 0 of AZD1222 vaccination.

Here the CDR3 DNA reads TGTGCCAGCAGCTGGGCGGACAGGGATAATTCACCCCTCCACTTT. Translation gives CASSWADRDNSPLHF. This rearrangement joins TRBV5-4 to TRBJ1-6; 8 bases align to TRBD1. Germline V gene sequence: CDR1 SGHNT, CDR2 YYREEE (reference sequence). The CDR3 runs 15 residues. The V gene end was trimmed by 3 bases and the J gene end by 5 bases; junction bases not matched to a gene: 4.